This T cell receptor (beta chain) was sequenced for a study of siplizumab effects on memory and regulatory T cells. Study observations and caveats: Naive T cells appeared more varied than memory cells and looked like key alloresponse contributors. Siplizumab led to significantly less abundant alloreactive sequences that could be traced back to unstimulated CD4+ memory cells.

The repertoire was sequenced with immunoSEQ multiplex PCR; TCRdb's copy has only in-frame clones and lacks some. The table has tens of thousands of clones, roughly nine tenths seen once. Remarks on this clone: Its antigen is not known.

This CDR3 region has 13 residues. The germline V and J ends were trimmed by 3 bases and 1 base, with 6 bases remaining between them. Germline CDR1 is MNHEY and CDR2 is SVGAGI. The specimen was CD8+ T cells sorted from blood. The chain recombines TRBV6-5 with TRBJ2-5; no reliable D call. The clonotype comes from a human donor in good health. The DNA of the CDR3 is TGTGCCAGCAGTTATGGGTCCCAAGAGACCCAGTACTTC. The encoded protein is CASSYGSQETQYF.